Here is one T cell receptor beta chain with its context. The sample comes from a study of T cell repertoires in cytomegalovirus infection. TCRdb fed the reads into MiXCR, producing one record per CDR3 protein. The sample includes approximately 500,000 distinct CDR3 sequences, more than 15% of them seen just once. Germline-derived CDR1 and CDR2 are SNHLY and FYNNEI. This CDR3 has 15 amino acids. J was trimmed by 5 bases and V by 3 bases; bases with no gene match: 6. This chain joins TRBV2 and TRBJ2-1; 8 nucleotides line up with TRBD2. The sequencing sample was made of CD8+ T cells from PBMCs. The sequence came from a human donor in good health (CMV status not recorded). Some clones in this sample may be carry-over from other donors' samples. CDR3: CASSEGGGPDNEQFF. CDR3 in DNA: TGTGCCAGCAGTGAGGGCGGGGGGCCGGACAATGAGCAGTTCTTC.